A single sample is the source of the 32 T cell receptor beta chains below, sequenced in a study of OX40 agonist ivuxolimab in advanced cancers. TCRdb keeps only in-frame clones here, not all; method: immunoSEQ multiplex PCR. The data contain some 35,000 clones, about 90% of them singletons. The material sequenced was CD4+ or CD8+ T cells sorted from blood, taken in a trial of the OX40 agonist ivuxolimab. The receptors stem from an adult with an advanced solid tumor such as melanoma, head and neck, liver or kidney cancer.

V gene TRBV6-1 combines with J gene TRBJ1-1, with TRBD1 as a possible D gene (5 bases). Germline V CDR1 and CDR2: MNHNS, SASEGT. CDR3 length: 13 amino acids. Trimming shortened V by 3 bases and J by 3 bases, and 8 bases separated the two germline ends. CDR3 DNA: TGTGCCAGCAGTGAGATGGGGGACACTGAAGCTTTCTTT. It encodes CASSEMGDTEAFF.

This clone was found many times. CDR3 DNA sequence: TGCGCCAGCAGCCAAGGACCAGCGGGGTATCGGGAGCAGTACTTC. It yields the protein CASSQGPAGYREQYF. The genes are TRBV4-1 and TRBJ2-7; 7 nucleotides align to TRBD2. This CDR3 region has 15 residues. Trimming removed 1 base from V and 7 bases from J; junction bases left unmatched: 10. Germline CDR1 MGHRA, CDR2 YSYEKL.

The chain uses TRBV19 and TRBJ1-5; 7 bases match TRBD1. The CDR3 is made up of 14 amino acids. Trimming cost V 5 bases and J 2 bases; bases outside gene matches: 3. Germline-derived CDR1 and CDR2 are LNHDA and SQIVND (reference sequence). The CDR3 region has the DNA TGTGCCAGTAGTGTAACAGGGGGCAATCAGCCCCAGCATTTT. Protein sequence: CASSVTGGNQPQHF.

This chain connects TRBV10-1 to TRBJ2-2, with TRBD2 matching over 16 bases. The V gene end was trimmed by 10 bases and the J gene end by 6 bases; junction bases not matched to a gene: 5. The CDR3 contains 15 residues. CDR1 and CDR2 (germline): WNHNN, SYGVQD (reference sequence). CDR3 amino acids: CAKSGTSGRAGELFF. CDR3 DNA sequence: TGCGCCAAATCCGGGACTAGCGGGAGGGCCGGGGAGCTGTTTTTT.

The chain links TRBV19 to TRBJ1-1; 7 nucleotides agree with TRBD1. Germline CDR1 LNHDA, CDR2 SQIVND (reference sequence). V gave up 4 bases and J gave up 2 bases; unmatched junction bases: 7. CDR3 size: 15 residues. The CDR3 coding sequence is TGTGCCAGTAGTACGGGGACAGCTAAAAACACTGAAGCTTTCTTT. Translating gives CASSTGTAKNTEAFF.

CDR3 sequence: CASSEGRGGAHEQFF. CDR3 DNA: TGTGCCAGCAGTGAAGGCCGGGGGGGTGCCCATGAGCAGTTCTTC. J is TRBJ2-1 and V is TRBV2, with TRBD2 identical over 8 bases. Germline CDR1 is SNHLY and CDR2 is FYNNEI. V lost 1 base and J lost 8; bases outside the gene matches: 7. The CDR3 is 15 amino acids.

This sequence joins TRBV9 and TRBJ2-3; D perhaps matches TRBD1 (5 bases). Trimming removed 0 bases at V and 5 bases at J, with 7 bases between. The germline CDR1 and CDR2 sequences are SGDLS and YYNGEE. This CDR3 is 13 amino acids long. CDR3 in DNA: TGTGCCAGCAGCGTAGGGGGCCGAGATACGCAGTATTTT. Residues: CASSVGGRDTQYF. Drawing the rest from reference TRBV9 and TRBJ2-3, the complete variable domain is DSGVTQTPKHLITATGQRVTLRCSPRSGDLSVYWYQQSLDQGLQFLIQYYNGEERAKGNILERFSAQQFPDLHSELNLSSLELGDSALYFCASSVGGRDTQYFGPGTRLTVL.

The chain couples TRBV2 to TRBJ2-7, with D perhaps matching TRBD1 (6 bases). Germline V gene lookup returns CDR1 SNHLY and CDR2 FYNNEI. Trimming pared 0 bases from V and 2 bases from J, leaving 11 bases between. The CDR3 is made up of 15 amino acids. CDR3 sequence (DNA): TGTGCCAGCAGTGAAGCGCTTCAGGGGACCTACGAGCAGTACTTC. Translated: CASSEALQGTYEQYF.

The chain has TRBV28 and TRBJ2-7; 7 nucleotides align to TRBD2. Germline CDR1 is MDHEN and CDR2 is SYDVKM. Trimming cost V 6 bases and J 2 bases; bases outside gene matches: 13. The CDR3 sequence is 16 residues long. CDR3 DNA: TGTGCCAGCAGACCCCGAGGGAGGGCAGGGACCTACGAGCAGTACTTC. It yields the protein CASRPRGRAGTYEQYF.

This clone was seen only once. This chain's CDR3 is CASSIPSQGVGVEQYF. CDR3 nucleotide sequence: TGTGCCAGTAGTATCCCCTCACAGGGGGTGGGTGTCGAGCAGTACTTC. The chain carries TRBV19 and TRBJ2-7, with 8 bases identical to TRBD1. The V gene's germline CDR1 is LNHDA and CDR2 SQIVND (reference sequence). Trimming took 3 bases from V and 6 from J; bases not matched to a gene: 13. This CDR3 is built from 16 residues.

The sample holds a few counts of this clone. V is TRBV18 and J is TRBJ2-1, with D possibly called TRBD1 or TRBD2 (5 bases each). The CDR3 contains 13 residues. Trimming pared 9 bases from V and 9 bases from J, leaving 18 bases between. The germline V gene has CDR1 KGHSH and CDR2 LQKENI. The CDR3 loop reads CASQGQGVGEQFF. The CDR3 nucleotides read TGTGCCAGTCAAGGGCAGGGAGTGGGTGAGCAGTTCTTC. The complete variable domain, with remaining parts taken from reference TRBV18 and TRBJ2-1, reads NAGVMQNPRHLVRRRGQEARLRCSPMKGHSHVYWYRQLPEEGLKFMVYLQKENIIDESGMPKERFSAEFPKEGPSILRIQQVVRGDSAAYFCASQGQGVGEQFFGPGTRLTVL.

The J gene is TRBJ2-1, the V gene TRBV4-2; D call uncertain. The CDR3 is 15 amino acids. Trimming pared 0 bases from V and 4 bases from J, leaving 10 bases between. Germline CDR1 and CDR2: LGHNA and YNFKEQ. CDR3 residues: CASSQDLEVYNEQFF. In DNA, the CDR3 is TGTGCCAGCAGCCAAGACTTAGAAGTGTACAATGAGCAGTTCTTC.

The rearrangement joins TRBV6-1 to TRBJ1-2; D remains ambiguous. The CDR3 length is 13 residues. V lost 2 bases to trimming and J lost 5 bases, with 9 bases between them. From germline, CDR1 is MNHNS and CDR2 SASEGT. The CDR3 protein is CASSEMSGYGYTF. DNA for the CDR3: TGTGCCAGCAGTGAAATGTCTGGGTATGGCTACACCTTC.

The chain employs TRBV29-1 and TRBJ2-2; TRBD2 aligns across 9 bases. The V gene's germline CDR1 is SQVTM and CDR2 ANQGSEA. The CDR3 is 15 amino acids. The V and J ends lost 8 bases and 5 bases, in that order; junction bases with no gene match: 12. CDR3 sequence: CSTDSGRMGTGELFF. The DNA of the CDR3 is TGCAGCACGGATAGCGGGAGAATGGGGACCGGGGAGCTGTTTTTT.

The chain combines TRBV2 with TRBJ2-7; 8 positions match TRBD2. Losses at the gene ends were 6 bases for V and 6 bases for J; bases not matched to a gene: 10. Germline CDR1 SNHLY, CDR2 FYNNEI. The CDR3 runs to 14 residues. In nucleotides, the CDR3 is TGTGCCAGCAGCACATTAGCGGGAAGGGGCGAGCAGTACTTC. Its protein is CASSTLAGRGEQYF.

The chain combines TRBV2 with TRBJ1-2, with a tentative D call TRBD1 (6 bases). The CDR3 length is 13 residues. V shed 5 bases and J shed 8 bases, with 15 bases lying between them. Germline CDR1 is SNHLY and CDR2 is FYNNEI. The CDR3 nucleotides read TGTGCCAGCAGTCAGGGACAAGCGGCCGGCTACACCTTC. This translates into CASSQGQAAGYTF.

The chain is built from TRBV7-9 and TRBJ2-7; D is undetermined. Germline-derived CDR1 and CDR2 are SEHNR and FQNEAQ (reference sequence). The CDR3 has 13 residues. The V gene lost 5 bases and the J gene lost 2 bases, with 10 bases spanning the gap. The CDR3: CASSPGPTYEQYF. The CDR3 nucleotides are TGTGCCAGCAGCCCAGGTCCCACCTACGAGCAGTACTTC.

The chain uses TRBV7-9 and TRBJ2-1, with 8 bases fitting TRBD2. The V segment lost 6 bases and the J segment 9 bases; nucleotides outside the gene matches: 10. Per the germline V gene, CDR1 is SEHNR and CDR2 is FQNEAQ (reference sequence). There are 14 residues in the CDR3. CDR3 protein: CASRTPGLDGEQFF. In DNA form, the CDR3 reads TGTGCCAGCAGAACTCCGGGACTAGATGGTGAGCAGTTCTTC.

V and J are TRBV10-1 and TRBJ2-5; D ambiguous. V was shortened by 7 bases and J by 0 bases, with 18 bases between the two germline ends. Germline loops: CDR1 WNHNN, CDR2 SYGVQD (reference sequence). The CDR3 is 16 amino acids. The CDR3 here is CASIPVKRRYQETQYF. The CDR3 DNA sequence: TGCGCCAGCATCCCCGTCAAGCGAAGGTACCAAGAGACCCAGTACTTC.

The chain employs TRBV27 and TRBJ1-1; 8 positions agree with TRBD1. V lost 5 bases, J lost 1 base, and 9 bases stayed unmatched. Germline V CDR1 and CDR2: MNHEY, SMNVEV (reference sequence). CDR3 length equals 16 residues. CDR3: CASSGRTGLRNTEAFF. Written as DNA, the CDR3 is TGTGCCAGCAGTGGACGGACAGGGCTAAGGAACACTGAAGCTTTCTTT.

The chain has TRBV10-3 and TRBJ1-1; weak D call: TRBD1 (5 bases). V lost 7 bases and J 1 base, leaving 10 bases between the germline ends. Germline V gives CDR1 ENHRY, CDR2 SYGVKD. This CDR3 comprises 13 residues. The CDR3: CAITGRSNTEAFF. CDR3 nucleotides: TGTGCCATCACGGGGCGTTCGAACACTGAAGCTTTCTTT.

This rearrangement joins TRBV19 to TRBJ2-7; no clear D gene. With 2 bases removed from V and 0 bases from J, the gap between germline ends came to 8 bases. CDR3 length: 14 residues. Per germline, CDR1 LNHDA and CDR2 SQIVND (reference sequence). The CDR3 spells CASSITHDSYEQYF. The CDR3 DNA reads TGTGCCAGTAGTATAACCCACGACTCCTACGAGCAGTACTTC.

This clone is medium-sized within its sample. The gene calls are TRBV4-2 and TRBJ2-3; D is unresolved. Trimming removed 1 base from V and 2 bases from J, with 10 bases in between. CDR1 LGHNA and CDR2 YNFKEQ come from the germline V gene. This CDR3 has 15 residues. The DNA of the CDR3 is TGTGCCAGCAGCCAAGGCCAACTAAACACAGATACGCAGTATTTT. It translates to CASSQGQLNTDTQYF.

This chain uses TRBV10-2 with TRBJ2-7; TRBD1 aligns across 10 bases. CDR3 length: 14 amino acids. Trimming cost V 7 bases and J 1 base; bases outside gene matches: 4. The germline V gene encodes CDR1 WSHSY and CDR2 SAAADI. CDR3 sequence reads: CASTPGQGSYEQYF. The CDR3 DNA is TGCGCCAGCACCCCGGGACAGGGGTCCTACGAGCAGTACTTC.

The CDR3 loop reads CASSFPRTGSSGANVLTF. The CDR3 DNA sequence: TGCGCCAGCAGCTTTCCCCGGACGGGGAGCTCTGGGGCCAACGTCCTGACTTTC. J is TRBJ2-6 and V is TRBV5-1, with D possibly TRBD2 on 5 matching bases. The germline V and J ends were trimmed by 2 bases and 0 bases, with 15 bases remaining between them. Germline CDR1 and CDR2: SGHRS and YFSETQ. The CDR3 is made up of 18 amino acids.

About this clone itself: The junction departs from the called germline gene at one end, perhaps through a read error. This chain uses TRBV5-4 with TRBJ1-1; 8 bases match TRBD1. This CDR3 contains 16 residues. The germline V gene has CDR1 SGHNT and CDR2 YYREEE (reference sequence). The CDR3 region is CASSPPPRTGNAEAFF. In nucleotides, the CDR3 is TGTGCCAGCAGCCCGCCACCCAGGACAGGGAACGCTGAAGCTTTCTTT.

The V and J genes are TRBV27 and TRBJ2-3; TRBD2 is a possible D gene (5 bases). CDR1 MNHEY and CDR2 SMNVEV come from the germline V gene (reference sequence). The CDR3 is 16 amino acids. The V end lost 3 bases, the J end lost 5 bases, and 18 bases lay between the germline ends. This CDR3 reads CASSFAERGDLDTQYF. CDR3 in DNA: TGTGCCAGCAGTTTCGCGGAACGGGGAGACCTAGATACGCAGTATTTT.

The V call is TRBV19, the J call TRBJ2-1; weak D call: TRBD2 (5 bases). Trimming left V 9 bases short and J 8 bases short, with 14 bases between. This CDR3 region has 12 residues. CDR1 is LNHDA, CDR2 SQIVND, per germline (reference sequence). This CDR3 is CARTSRVDEQFF. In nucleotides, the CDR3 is TGTGCCAGGACCTCGCGGGTGGATGAGCAGTTCTTC.

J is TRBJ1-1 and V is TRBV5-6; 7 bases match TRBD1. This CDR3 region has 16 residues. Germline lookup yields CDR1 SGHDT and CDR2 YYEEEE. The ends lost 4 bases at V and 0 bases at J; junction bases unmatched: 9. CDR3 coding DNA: TGTGCCAGCAGCAGACCGGACAGGTCCATGAACACTGAAGCTTTCTTT. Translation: CASSRPDRSMNTEAFF.

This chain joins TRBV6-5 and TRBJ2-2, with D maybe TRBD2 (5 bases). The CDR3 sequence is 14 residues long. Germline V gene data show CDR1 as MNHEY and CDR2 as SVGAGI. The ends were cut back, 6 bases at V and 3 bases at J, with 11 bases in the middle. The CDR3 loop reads CASRFRGDTGELFF. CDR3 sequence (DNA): TGTGCCAGCAGGTTCCGGGGTGACACCGGGGAGCTGTTTTTT.

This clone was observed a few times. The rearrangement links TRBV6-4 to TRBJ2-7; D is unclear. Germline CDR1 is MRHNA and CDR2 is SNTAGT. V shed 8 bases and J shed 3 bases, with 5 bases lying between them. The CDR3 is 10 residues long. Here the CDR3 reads CASGFYEQYF. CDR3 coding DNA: TGTGCCAGCGGATTCTACGAGCAGTACTTC.

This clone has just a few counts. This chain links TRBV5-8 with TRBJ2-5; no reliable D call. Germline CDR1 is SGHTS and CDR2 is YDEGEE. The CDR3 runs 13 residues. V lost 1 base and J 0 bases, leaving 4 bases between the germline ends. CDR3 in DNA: TGTGCCAGCAGCTTGACGTACCAAGAGACCCAGTACTTC. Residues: CASSLTYQETQYF. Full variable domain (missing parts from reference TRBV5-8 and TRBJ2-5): EAGVTQSPTHLIKTRGQQATLRCSPISGHTSVYWYQQALGLGLQFLLWYDEGEERNRGNFPPRFSGRQFPNYSSELNVNALELEDSALYLCASSLTYQETQYFGPGTRLLVL.